The source of this T cell receptor beta chain is a study of shared clonotypes between healthy human individuals. Study-level points and caveats: In a few donors, about 5% of naive CD4 clonotypes appeared in common.

Germline trimming cut 5 bases from V and 3 bases from J; bases unmatched to any gene: 6. The CDR3 is 14 amino acids. Germline V gives CDR1 MNHNS, CDR2 SASEGT. All donors were Caucasian adults living in Nashville, Tennessee. Sorted-subset replicate PCRs used approximately 200 ng of genomic DNA. This amount corresponded to 30,000 to 35,000 T cell genomes. The assay was immunoSEQ multiplex PCR, and TCRdb's table has in-frame clones only and misses some. The sample records 2 million to 2.5 million clones, 85% to 95% being singletons. With regard to this clone: Its specificity is not known.

The sample comprised naive CD4+ T cells sorted from blood. Sample subset: CD45RA+ positively selected. The chain recombines TRBV6-1 with TRBJ1-2, with 7 nucleotides matching TRBD1. The TCR sequence derives from a man between 18 and 29 years old in good health. The CDR3 DNA reads TGTGCCAGCAGTCATGGACAGGTGGACTATGGCTACACCTTC. It specifies CASSHGQVDYGYTF.